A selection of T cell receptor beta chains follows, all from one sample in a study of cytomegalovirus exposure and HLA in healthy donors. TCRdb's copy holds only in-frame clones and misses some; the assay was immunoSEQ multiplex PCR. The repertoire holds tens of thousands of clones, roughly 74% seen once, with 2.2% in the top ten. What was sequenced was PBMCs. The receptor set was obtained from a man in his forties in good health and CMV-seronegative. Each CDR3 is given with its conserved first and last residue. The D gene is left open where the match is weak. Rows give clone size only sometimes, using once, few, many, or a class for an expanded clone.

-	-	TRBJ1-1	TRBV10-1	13	TGCGCCAGCAGTGAGTACGAGGACACTGAAGCTTTCTTT	CASSEYEDTEAFF
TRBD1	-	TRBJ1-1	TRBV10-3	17	TGTGCCATCAGCATCGGACAGGGGGCGGCTACTTACACTGAAGCTTTCTTT	CAISIGQGAATYTEAFF
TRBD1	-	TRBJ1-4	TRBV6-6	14	TGTGCCAGCAGAGGGACAGATGCGATGGAAAAACTGTTTTTT	CASRGTDAMEKLFF
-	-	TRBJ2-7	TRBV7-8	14	TGTGCCAGCCTCCCCCGGGGGAACTCCTACGAGCAGTACTTC	CASLPRGNSYEQYF
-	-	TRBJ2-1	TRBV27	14	TGTGCCAGCAGTTGGCGGTTCGGTTACAATGAGCAGTTCTTC	CASSWRFGYNEQFF
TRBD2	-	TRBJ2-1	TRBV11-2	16	TGTGCCAGCAGCTTCCTGTGGACTAGCGGATACAATGAGCAGTTCTTC	CASSFLWTSGYNEQFF
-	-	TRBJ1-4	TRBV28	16	TGTGCCAGCAGTTTATCTGGGGCGATGTCTAATGAAAAACTGTTTTTT	CASSLSGAMSNEKLFF
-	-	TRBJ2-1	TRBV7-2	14	TGTGCCAGCAGCTTGTCACAGGTTCACAATGAGCAGTTCTTC	CASSLSQVHNEQFF
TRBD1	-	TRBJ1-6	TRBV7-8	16	TGTGCCAGCAGCACGACAGGGGGCTTGGGTAATTCACCCCTCCACTTT	CASSTTGGLGNSPLHF
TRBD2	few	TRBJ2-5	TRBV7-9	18	TGTGCCAGCAGCTTACCCCTAGGACTAGCGGGGGGCGGAGAGACCCAGTACTTC	CASSLPLGLAGGGETQYF
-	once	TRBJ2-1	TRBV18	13	TGTGCCAGCTCACCTAGACAGGACAATGAGCAGTTCTTC	CASSPRQDNEQFF
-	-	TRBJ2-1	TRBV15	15	TGTGCCACCAGCAGACCTAGCGAGACCTACAATGAGCAGTTCTTC	CATSRPSETYNEQFF
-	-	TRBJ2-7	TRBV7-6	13	TGTGCCAGCAGCCCCATAGGGGCGTACGAGCAGTACTTC	CASSPIGAYEQYF
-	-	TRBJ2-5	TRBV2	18	TGTGCCAGCATCCCGATCGGGGATGGCGGGACCGCCGAGGGGACCCAGTACTTC	CASIPIGDGGTAEGTQYF